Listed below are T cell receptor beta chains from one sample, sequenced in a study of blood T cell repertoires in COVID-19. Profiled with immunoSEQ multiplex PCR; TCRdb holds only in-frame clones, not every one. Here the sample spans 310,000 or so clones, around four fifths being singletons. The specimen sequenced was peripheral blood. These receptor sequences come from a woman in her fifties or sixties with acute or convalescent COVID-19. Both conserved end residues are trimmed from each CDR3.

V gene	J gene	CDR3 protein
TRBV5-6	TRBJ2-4	ASSSTIGAKNIQY
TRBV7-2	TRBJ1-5	ASSYSGWQGAQPQH
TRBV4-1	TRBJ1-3	ASSQANRASGNTIY
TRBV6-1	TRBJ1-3	ASSDGWTAGNTIY
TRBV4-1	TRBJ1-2	ASSQEASNGYT
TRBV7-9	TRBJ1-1	ASRQDGMNTEAF
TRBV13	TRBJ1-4	ASSPVGTGNEKLF
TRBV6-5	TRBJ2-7	ASNRAGEGEQY
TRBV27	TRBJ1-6	ASSSGTGGNSPLH
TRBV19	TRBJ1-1	ASTTLTGGTEAF
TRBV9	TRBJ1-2	ASSATGVGYT
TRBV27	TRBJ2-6	ASSLQGFSLSGANVLT
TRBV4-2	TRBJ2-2	ASSQEGLAGELF
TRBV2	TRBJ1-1	AIPGQGTEAF
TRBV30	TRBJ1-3	AWSADRGGNTIY
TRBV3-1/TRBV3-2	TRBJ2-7	ASSLRLAGKYEQY
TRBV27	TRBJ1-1	ASSRQGNTEAF
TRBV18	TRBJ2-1	ASSPRRETYNEQF
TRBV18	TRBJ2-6	ASSPAELDSGANVLT
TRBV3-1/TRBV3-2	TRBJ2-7	ASSQEGGGHEQY
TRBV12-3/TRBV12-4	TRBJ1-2	ASRSDRATGYT
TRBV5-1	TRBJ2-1	ASSSNSAPGGNEQF
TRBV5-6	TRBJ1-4	ASSSRGQRNEKLF
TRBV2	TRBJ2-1	ASSERRPGF
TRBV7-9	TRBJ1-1	ASSPLDRGVMNTEAF
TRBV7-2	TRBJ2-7	ASSLLAGGSEQY
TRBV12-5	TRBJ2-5	ASSRDRGWETQY
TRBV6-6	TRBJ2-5	ASKDSGGETQY
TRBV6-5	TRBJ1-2	ASRTGGSGYT
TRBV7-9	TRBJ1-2	ASSLGAMGGLGYGYT
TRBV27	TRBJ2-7	ASSSRQGSTYEQY